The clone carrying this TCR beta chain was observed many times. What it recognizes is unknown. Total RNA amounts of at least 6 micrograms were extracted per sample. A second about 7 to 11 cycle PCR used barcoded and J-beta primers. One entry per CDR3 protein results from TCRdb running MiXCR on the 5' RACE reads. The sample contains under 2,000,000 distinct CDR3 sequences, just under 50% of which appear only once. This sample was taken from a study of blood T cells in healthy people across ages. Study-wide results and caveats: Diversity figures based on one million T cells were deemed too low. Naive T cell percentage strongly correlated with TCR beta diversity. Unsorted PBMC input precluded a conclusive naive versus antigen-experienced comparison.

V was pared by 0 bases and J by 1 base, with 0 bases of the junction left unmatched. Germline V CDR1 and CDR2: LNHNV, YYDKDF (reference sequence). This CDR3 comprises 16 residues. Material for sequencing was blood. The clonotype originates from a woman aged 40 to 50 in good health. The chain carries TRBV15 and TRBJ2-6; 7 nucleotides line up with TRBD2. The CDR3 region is CATSREGGSGANVLTF. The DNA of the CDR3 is TGTGCCACCAGCAGAGAGGGAGGGTCTGGGGCCAACGTCCTGACTTTC.